This is a list of T cell receptor beta chains from one sample in a study of identical twins. Each CDR3 protein is one row after TCRdb ran MiXCR on the 5' RACE reads. The sample includes more than 1.5 million distinct CDR3 sequences, about 30% of them seen just once. The source material was cord blood. The source of these receptors is a newborn girl in good health. Each CDR3 is given with its conserved first and last residue. Each record gives: V gene, clone size, J gene, D gene, CDR3 DNA, CDR3 protein. A D gene is named only where the DNA matches it firmly. Size values are once, few and many counts, or a class for expanded clones, and some rows have none.

>TRBV20-1|few|TRBJ2-3|NA
TGCAGTGAGGGACTCCCAGGCACAGATACGCAGTATTTT
CSEGLPGTDTQYF
>TRBV7-2|few|TRBJ1-2|NA
TGTGCCAGCAGCTCCAGTGCTAACTATGGCTACACCTTC
CASSSSANYGYTF
>TRBV7-6|few|TRBJ2-3|NA
TGTGCCAGCAGCTTACAGGGGCGTGTGGCAGATACGCAGTATTTT
CASSLQGRVADTQYF
>TRBV5-1|NA|TRBJ2-3|TRBD2
TGCGCCAGCAGCCCCGGACTAGCTCTAATGGTAGATACGCAGTATTTT
CASSPGLALMVDTQYF
>TRBV3-1|NA|TRBJ2-1|TRBD2
TGTGCCAGCAGCCAAGATCTTGTAGGACTAGCGGGACTTGAGCAGTTCTTC
CASSQDLVGLAGLEQFF
>TRBV5-1|NA|TRBJ1-6|NA
TGCGCCAGCAGCTCGGATGGCAGGGCCAATTCACCCCTCCACTTT
CASSSDGRANSPLHF
>TRBV20-1|NA|TRBJ2-7|TRBD2
TGCAGTGCCACCGGGACTAGGAGTACCTACGAGCAGTACTTC
CSATGTRSTYEQYF
>TRBV6-5|NA|TRBJ1-6|NA
TGTGCCAGCAGTTACGGCGGGACAAATAATTCACCCCCCCACTTT
CASSYGGTNNSPPHF
>TRBV5-5|NA|TRBJ1-4|NA
TGTGCCAGCAGCTTGTTTTTAAATAATGAAAAACTGTTTTTT
CASSLFLNNEKLFF
>TRBV5-5|once|TRBJ2-7|TRBD1
TGTGCCAGCAGGGCACGGTACGACAGGGAGTACGAGCAGTACTTC
CASRARYDREYEQYF
>TRBV24-1|NA|TRBJ2-3|TRBD2
TGTGCCACCAGTGATTTGACTAGCGGAGAGACAGATACGCAGTATTTT
CATSDLTSGETDTQYF
>TRBV12-3/TRBV12-4|NA|TRBJ2-1|TRBD2
TGTGCCAGCAGTTTAGGACTAGCGGGAGGCCCCTTTTACAATGAGCAGTTCTTC
CASSLGLAGGPFYNEQFF
>TRBV11-2|NA|TRBJ1-2|NA
TGTGCCAGCAGCTTAGGACCCCCTTATGGCTACACCTTC
CASSLGPPYGYTF
>TRBV28|NA|TRBJ1-5|TRBD1
TGTGCCAGCCGGACCGCCGGGACAGGGAATCAGCCCCAGCATTTT
CASRTAGTGNQPQHF
>TRBV27|NA|TRBJ2-1|TRBD1
TGTGCCAGCAGCAGTGGGGACAGAGTCTACGAGCAGTTCTTC
CASSSGDRVYEQFF
>TRBV11-2|few|TRBJ2-1|TRBD2
TGTGCCAGCAGCTCGCGGGGGGCGTACAATGAGCAGTTCTTC
CASSSRGAYNEQFF
>TRBV29-1|many|TRBJ1-2|TRBD1
TGCAGCGTTGATCTTCGGACAGGGGCCTATGGCTACACCTTC
CSVDLRTGAYGYTF
>TRBV27|NA|TRBJ2-3|NA
TGTGCCAGCAGTTTCAGGCAGGGCCACACAGATACGCAGTATTTT
CASSFRQGHTDTQYF
>TRBV21-1|NA|TRBJ1-1|NA
TGTGCCAGCAGCAAAGAGACAGGGGAAACTGAAGCTTTCTTT
CASSKETGETEAFF
>TRBV14|NA|TRBJ2-1|TRBD2
TGTGCCAGCAGCCAAGTGGGGGAGGGTCCGACCAATGAGCAGTTCTTC
CASSQVGEGPTNEQFF
>TRBV2|NA|TRBJ1-2|NA
TGTGCCAGCAGCCCACGGTGGTCCAACTATGGCTACACCTTC
CASSPRWSNYGYTF
>TRBV7-2|NA|TRBJ2-7|TRBD2
TGTGCCAGCACCTATGGACTAGCCTCCTACGAGCAGTACTTC
CASTYGLASYEQYF
>TRBV4-2|once|TRBJ1-2|NA
TGTGCCAGCAGCCAAGGCCGGGACACTGACTACACCTTC
CASSQGRDTDYTF
>TRBV6-1|NA|TRBJ1-1|NA
TGTGCCAGCAGTGAAGCGCGGGGCAGTGAAGCTTTCTTT
CASSEARGSEAFF
>TRBV5-1|NA|TRBJ1-2|TRBD1
TGCGCCAGCAGCCGAGTGCCCATTACGGGACAGGGAATGAGTGGCTACACCTTC
CASSRVPITGQGMSGYTF
>TRBV24-1|few|TRBJ2-7|NA
TGTGCCACCAGTGCTCGGGACACCTCCTACGAGCAGTACTTC
CATSARDTSYEQYF
>TRBV5-5|NA|TRBJ2-1|TRBD2
TGTGCCAGCAGCTCCATAGCGGGGGCCGTTTACAATGAGCAGTTCTTC
CASSSIAGAVYNEQFF
>TRBV20-1|NA|TRBJ2-2|NA
TGCAGTGCTAGAATCGGGGCGAACACCGGGGAGCTGTTTTTT
CSARIGANTGELFF
>TRBV20-1|NA|TRBJ1-1|TRBD1
TGCAGTGCTAGAGATCCGGGACAGGGAGCCATGAACACTGAAGCTTTCTTT
CSARDPGQGAMNTEAFF
>TRBV5-1|many|TRBJ2-1|NA
TGCGCCAGCAGCTTAGGGGACACATACAATGAGCAGTTCTTC
CASSLGDTYNEQFF
>TRBV20-1|few|TRBJ2-7|NA
TGCAGTGCTAGTCGCAGGGTTCACGAGCAGTACTTC
CSASRRVHEQYF
>TRBV28|NA|TRBJ1-6|NA
TGTGCCAGCAGTTTTACCCCTAATTCACCCCTCCACTTT
CASSFTPNSPLHF
>TRBV21-1|NA|TRBJ2-1|NA
TGTGCCAGCAGCAAAACGTTAGGTTTGGCAGAGCAGTTCTTC
CASSKTLGLAEQFF
>TRBV6-5|NA|TRBJ2-1|NA
TGTGCCAGCAGTTACTTCCCTAGCTACAATGAGCAGTTCTTC
CASSYFPSYNEQFF
>TRBV6-5|NA|TRBJ1-4|TRBD1
TGTGCCAGCAGTTACTTCGGGACAGGCAATGAAAAACTGTTTTTT
CASSYFGTGNEKLFF
>TRBV28|NA|TRBJ1-5|NA
TGTGCCAGCAGGGCCGGGCTCTCGAATGGGCCCCAGCATTTT
CASRAGLSNGPQHF
>TRBV5-1|NA|TRBJ1-1|NA
TGCGCCAGCGCAGCGGGCAGGGGGAACACTGAAGCTTTCTTT
CASAAGRGNTEAFF
>TRBV9|once|TRBJ2-1|TRBD2
TGTGCCAGCAGCGTAGCTACTTTGAGGCTAGCGGGAGACTACAATGAGCAGTTCTTC
CASSVATLRLAGDYNEQFF